This T cell receptor beta chain was identified in a study of T cells in localized non-small cell lung cancer. Study-wide results and caveats: The study detected a median roughly 56 of the top 100 tumor clones in adjacent lung. Highest T cell clonality was seen in uninvolved adjacent lung, surpassing that measured in tumor.

The data were produced by immunoSEQ multiplex PCR, yet TCRdb's version contains in-frame clones alone and is incomplete. The sample records approximately 150,000 clones, more than 70% being singletons. The V gene end was trimmed by 2 bases and the J gene end by 1 base; junction bases not matched to a gene: 5. This CDR3 comprises 15 residues. Germline V gene sequence: CDR1 SGHDT, CDR2 YYEEEE. Concerning this clone: Its antigen is still unknown.

This TCR derives from a female donor older than 55 with stage I lung adenocarcinoma. This specimen was peripheral blood, taken before any cancer treatment. This chain connects TRBV5-6 to TRBJ1-1; the match to TRBD1 covers 7 bases. Here the CDR3 reads CASSLKGAPNTEAFF. The CDR3 nucleotides are TGTGCCAGCAGCTTAAAGGGGGCGCCGAACACTGAAGCTTTCTTT.